A single sample is the source of the 30 T cell receptor beta chains below, sequenced in a study of glioma-infiltrating T cells after dendritic cell vaccination. Sequencing used immunoSEQ multiplex PCR; TCRdb keeps in-frame clones, though not all of them. The table records about 95,000 clones, about 83% of them present only once. The sequenced sample was blood, obtained before dendritic cell vaccination. The receptors shown here come from a human donor with glioblastoma.

V and J are TRBV7-9 and TRBJ2-7; D may be TRBD1 (6 bases). Germline V gene sequence: CDR1 SEHNR, CDR2 FQNEAQ (reference sequence). V was clipped by 4 bases and J by 3 bases, with 22 bases between them. This CDR3 contains 17 residues. The CDR3 DNA reads TGTGCCAGCAGCTCCAACCCCGGGCAGGGGAGTTTCTACGAGCAGTACTTC. Protein sequence: CASSSNPGQGSFYEQYF. Variable domain in full (rest from reference TRBV7-9 and TRBJ2-7): DTGVSQNPRHKITKRGQNVTFRCDPISEHNRLYWYRQTLGQGPEFLTYFQNEAQLEKSRLLSDRFSAERPKGSFSTLEIQRTEQGDSAMYLCASSSNPGQGSFYEQYFGPGTRLTVT.

The rearrangement links TRBV5-8 to TRBJ2-7; TRBD1 aligns across 9 bases. This CDR3 is built from 14 residues. V shed 8 bases, J shed 1 base, and the junction held 7 bases outside the gene matches. Germline V lookup: CDR1 SGHTS, CDR2 YDEGEE. In DNA form, the CDR3 reads TGTGCCAGTCTAACCGGGACAGGGTCCTACGAGCAGTACTTC. As protein: CASLTGTGSYEQYF.

This clone was observed a handful of times. A far more abundant clone sits one base away, making this likely a read error. This chain's CDR3 is CATSEGVEGVNQPQHF. Here the CDR3 DNA reads TGTGCCACCAGTGAAGGTGTAGAAGGGGTCAATCAGCCCCAGCATTTT. This chain links TRBV6-1 with TRBJ1-5, with D possibly being TRBD1 (5 bases). This CDR3 spans 16 amino acids. Germline CDR1 MNHNS, CDR2 SASEGT.

This clone was observed once. This sequence joins TRBV29-1 and TRBJ2-1; no clear D gene. CDR1 is SQVTM, CDR2 ANQGSEA, per germline. V lost 5 bases to trimming and J lost 5 bases, with 16 bases between them. The length of the CDR3 is 14 residues. In nucleotides, the CDR3 is TGCAGCGTTACTACGTGGCGATCGAACAATGAGCAGTTCTTC. It translates to CSVTTWRSNNEQFF.

The chain has TRBV19 and TRBJ2-7; weak D call: TRBD1 (6 bases). V shed 9 bases and J shed 7 bases, with 22 bases lying between them. The CDR3 consists of 14 residues. CDR1 is LNHDA, CDR2 SQIVND, per germline (reference sequence). The CDR3 DNA reads as TGTGCCAGCTCGAGGGGGACAAGGGGGAAAGAGCAGTACTTC. Translating gives CASSRGTRGKEQYF.

This sequence joins TRBV5-6 and TRBJ1-1; D unclear. Trimming cost V 1 base and J 4 bases, with 5 bases left between them. From germline, CDR1 is SGHDT and CDR2 YYEEEE. This CDR3 contains 12 residues. The CDR3 nucleotides read TGTGCCAGCAGCTTGACAGTCACTGAAGCTTTCTTT. Its translation is CASSLTVTEAFF.

The rearrangement uses TRBV10-3 and TRBJ2-6; D is unclear. Per the germline V gene, CDR1 is ENHRY and CDR2 is SYGVKD. V was trimmed by 8 bases and J by 0 bases, leaving 5 bases between them. The CDR3 has 13 amino acids. The CDR3 spells CAILASGANVLTF. The CDR3 DNA reads TGTGCCATCTTAGCCTCTGGGGCCAACGTCCTGACTTTC.

The chain has TRBV2 and TRBJ2-5; no definite D call. The J call is doubtful: the DNA matches TRBJ2-7 better. Germline V lookup: CDR1 SNHLY, CDR2 FYNNEI. The CDR3 totals 11 residues. The CDR3 sequence: CASSEAGEQYF. The DNA of the CDR3 is TGTGCCAGCAGTGAAGCGGGCGAGCAGTACTTC.

The V and J genes are TRBV7-8 and TRBJ2-7; 8 bases map to TRBD2. The CDR3 extends over 17 amino acids. The J segment lost 3 bases and the V segment lost 2 bases, leaving 12 bases of the junction unmatched. Germline CDR1 and CDR2: SGHVS and FQNEAQ. As DNA, the CDR3 is TGTGCCAGCAGCTTACGGACCGGCGGGGGGAAGTTCTACGAGCAGTACTTC. Translated: CASSLRTGGGKFYEQYF.

There are a few counts of this clone. The chain is built from TRBV2 and TRBJ2-7; 11 bases align to TRBD2. Germline trimming cut 7 bases from V and 2 bases from J; bases unmatched to any gene: 4. Germline V gene data show CDR1 as SNHLY and CDR2 as FYNNEI. The CDR3 extends over 14 amino acids. The CDR3 region has the DNA TGTGCCAGCACCGGGACTAGCGGTACCTACGAGCAGTACTTC. As protein: CASTGTSGTYEQYF.

The rearrangement joins TRBV29-1 to TRBJ2-7, with D possibly TRBD1 on 5 matching bases. Germline CDR1 and CDR2: SQVTM and ANQGSEA. The ends were cut back, 4 bases at V and 2 bases at J, with 12 bases in the middle. There are 13 residues in the CDR3. CDR3 protein: CSVVSTRAYEQYF. CDR3 sequence (DNA): TGCAGCGTTGTAAGCACCAGGGCCTACGAGCAGTACTTC.

V is TRBV19 and J is TRBJ2-3, with 13 bases aligning to TRBD2. The CDR3 loop spans 17 amino acids. Trimming took 3 bases from V and 0 from J; bases not matched to a gene: 3. The V gene's germline CDR1 is LNHDA and CDR2 SQIVND (reference sequence). This chain's CDR3 is CASSILGLAGSTDTQYF. The CDR3 DNA sequence: TGTGCCAGTAGTATCTTGGGACTAGCGGGAAGCACAGATACGCAGTATTTT.

The chain joins TRBV6-5 to TRBJ1-1; D call uncertain. From germline, CDR1 is MNHEY and CDR2 SVGAGI. The CDR3 runs 15 residues. V was clipped by 5 bases and J by 0 bases, with 13 bases between them. CDR3 sequence reads: CASSISPGLNTEAFF. The CDR3 DNA sequence: TGTGCCAGCAGTATCTCCCCGGGATTGAACACTGAAGCTTTCTTT.

The genes are TRBV7-6 and TRBJ2-5; a possible D gene is TRBD1 (5 bases). The J call could be wrong; TRBJ2-7 is a better fit for the DNA end. From germline, CDR1 is SGHVS and CDR2 FNYEAQ. The CDR3 has 12 amino acids. This CDR3 is CASSTDSFEQYF. The CDR3 nucleotides read TGTGCCAGCAGCACAGACAGTTTCGAGCAGTACTTC.

The chain is built from TRBV6-5 and TRBJ1-5; TRBD1 might be the D (6 bases). With 4 bases removed from V and 4 bases from J, the gap between germline ends came to 8 bases. The CDR3 sequence is 13 residues long. CDR1 and CDR2 (germline): MNHEY, SVGAGI. The CDR3 DNA reads as TGTGCCAGCAGTTGGGACATTAATCAGCCCCAGCATTTT. Its translation is CASSWDINQPQHF.

This clone occurred a few times. The chain has TRBV5-6 and TRBJ2-7, with TRBD2 matching over 8 bases. Germline assignment: CDR1 SGHDT and CDR2 YYEEEE. Germline trimming cut 3 bases from V and 2 bases from J; bases unmatched to any gene: 10. The CDR3 totals 16 residues. The CDR3 reads CASSSRGTSRTYEQYF. In nucleotides, the CDR3 is TGTGCCAGCAGCTCGCGGGGGACTAGTAGGACCTACGAGCAGTACTTC. Using reference TRBV5-6 and TRBJ2-7 for the parts outside the CDR3, the full variable domain is DAGVTQSPTHLIKTRGQQVTLRCSPKSGHDTVSWYQQALGQGPQFIFQYYEEEERQRGNFPDRFSGHQFPNYSSELNVNALLLGDSALYLCASSSRGTSRTYEQYFGPGTRLTVT.

This clone was detected only a few times. This rearrangement joins TRBV30 to TRBJ2-5; D gene uncertain. The germline CDR1 and CDR2 sequences are GTSNPN and SVGIG (reference sequence). The CDR3 consists of 13 residues. V gave up 0 bases and J gave up 5 bases, with 10 bases separating them. CDR3 sequence (DNA): TGTGCCTGGAGTGTACTTTCCGGGGAGACCCAGTACTTC. Its protein product is CAWSVLSGETQYF.

Concerning this clone itself: This sample also contains other DNA sequences that code for the same CDR3. The chain employs TRBV10-3 and TRBJ1-2; TRBD1 matches at 8 bases. The CDR3 spans 13 residues. Germline lookup yields CDR1 ENHRY and CDR2 SYGVKD. V trimming: 4 bases; J trimming: 8 bases; junction bases outside the gene matches: 6. The CDR3: CAISGLQGGGYTF. The DNA of the CDR3 is TGTGCCATCAGTGGTTTACAGGGGGGAGGCTACACCTTC.

This rearrangement joins TRBV5-1 to TRBJ1-1; possible D gene TRBD1, 6 bases. Trimming took 6 bases from V and 7 from J, leaving 13 bases between them. Per the germline V gene, CDR1 is SGHRS and CDR2 is YFSETQ. This CDR3 is 12 amino acids long. The CDR3 here is CASTLDSLEAFF. Written as DNA, the CDR3 is TGCGCCAGCACCCTGGACAGCCTTGAAGCTTTCTTT.

CDR3 region: CACPRLAVNTGELFF. The DNA for the CDR3 is TGTGCCTGTCCCCGGCTAGCGGTGAACACCGGGGAGCTGTTTTTT. The chain combines TRBV30 with TRBJ2-2; 7 nucleotides align to TRBD2. The CDR3 loop spans 15 amino acids. Per the germline V gene, CDR1 is GTSNPN and CDR2 is SVGIG (reference sequence). Trimming removed 6 bases from V and 1 base from J; junction bases left unmatched: 8.

The chain joins TRBV29-1 to TRBJ1-2, with TRBD1 matching over 8 bases. Per germline, CDR1 SQVTM and CDR2 ANQGSEA. This CDR3 has 13 amino acids. V shed 4 bases and J 7 bases; nucleotides not matched to a gene: 8. As DNA, the CDR3 is TGCAGCGTTGGGAGTCAGGGGGCGAGTGGCTACACCTTC. It codes for CSVGSQGASGYTF.

This clone was seen a few times. This chain links TRBV6-1 with TRBJ2-7, with TRBD2 as a possible D gene (6 bases). The V end was cut by 1 base, the J end by 3 bases, with 10 bases between. This CDR3 has 14 residues. CDR1 is MNHNS, CDR2 SASEGT, per germline. The CDR3 here is CASSEGGGLYEQYF. Written as DNA, the CDR3 is TGTGCCAGCAGTGAAGGTGGAGGGCTCTACGAGCAGTACTTC.

The gene calls are TRBV11-2 and TRBJ2-2; tentatively, D is TRBD1 (6 bases). V was pared by 5 bases and J by 2 bases, with 12 bases between. The CDR3 covers 15 residues. The germline V gene has CDR1 SGHAT and CDR2 FQNNGV. The CDR3 spells CASSVTGSNTGELFF. CDR3 in DNA: TGTGCCAGCAGCGTAACAGGGTCTAACACCGGGGAGCTGTTTTTT. Based on the CDR3 plus reference TRBV11-2 and TRBJ2-2, the full variable domain is EAGVAQSPRYKIIEKRQSVAFWCNPISGHATLYWYQQILGQGPKLLIQFQNNGVVDDSQLPKDRFSAERLKGVDSTLKIQPAKLEDSAVYLCASSVTGSNTGELFFGEGSRLTVL.

The chain is built from TRBV18 and TRBJ1-4; D call uncertain. Trimming stripped 6 bases from V and 7 bases from J, with 9 bases between. The CDR3 spans 12 residues. Looked up from germline, CDR1 is KGHSH and CDR2 is LQKENI. For the CDR3, the DNA is TGTGCCAGCTCCGCAGAACGTGAAAAACTGTTTTTT. Its translation: CASSAEREKLFF.

This clone has only one observation. An end of the junction differs from the germline gene, which may be a read error. The V call is TRBV11-2, the J call TRBJ2-7, with a tentative D call TRBD2 (5 bases). CDR1 and CDR2 from the germline V gene are SGHAT and FQNNGV. The CDR3 runs to 16 residues. The CDR3 coding sequence is TGTGCCAGCAGCTTAGATGAAGGACTTTACTCCTACGAGCAGTGCTTC. Protein sequence: CASSLDEGLYSYEQCF.

J is TRBJ1-2 and V is TRBV15; tentative D call: TRBD1 (6 bases). In germline, CDR1 is LNHNV, CDR2 YYDKDF (reference sequence). The CDR3 covers 17 residues. Trimming removed 0 bases at V and 0 bases at J, with 14 bases between. CDR3 loop: CATSRDTSGQTNYGYTF. In DNA form, the CDR3 reads TGTGCCACCAGCAGAGACACCTCGGGACAAACTAACTATGGCTACACCTTC. Drawing the rest from reference TRBV15 and TRBJ1-2, the complete variable domain is DAMVIQNPRYQVTQFGKPVTLSCSQTLNHNVMYWYQQKSSQAPKLLFHYYDKDFNNEADTPDNFQSRRPNTSFCFLDIRSPGLGDTAMYLCATSRDTSGQTNYGYTFGSGTRLTVV.

The gene calls are TRBV30 and TRBJ1-1; D is ambiguous. V was clipped by 0 bases and J by 1 base, with 6 bases between them. CDR3 length equals 13 residues. Looked up from germline, CDR1 is GTSNPN and CDR2 is SVGIG (reference sequence). CDR3 loop: CAWSVTRNTEAFF. In DNA, the CDR3 is TGTGCCTGGAGTGTGACAAGGAACACTGAAGCTTTCTTT.

The J gene is TRBJ1-5, the V gene TRBV4-1, with D perhaps matching TRBD1 (5 bases). CDR1 is MGHRA, CDR2 YSYEKL, per germline. Trimming left V 1 base short and J 3 bases short, with 7 bases between. CDR3 length equals 14 residues. CDR3 in DNA: TGCGCCAGCAGCCAAGGCAGGGACAATCAGCCCCAGCATTTT. Translation: CASSQGRDNQPQHF.

The chain employs TRBV19 and TRBJ1-5; D call uncertain. The CDR3 covers 17 residues. The germline CDR1 and CDR2 sequences are LNHDA and SQIVND (reference sequence). Trimming removed 3 bases from V and 1 base from J, with 16 bases in between. The CDR3 nucleotides are TGTGCCAGTAGTATCGTTCCTCGGGGTAGGAGCAATCAGCCCCAGCATTTT. Translation gives CASSIVPRGRSNQPQHF.

The chain has TRBV27 and TRBJ2-1; D call uncertain. The germline gives CDR1 MNHEY, CDR2 SMNVEV (reference sequence). V was shortened by 11 bases and J by 1 base, with 9 bases between the two germline ends. The CDR3 covers 12 residues. CDR3 sequence: CAATNSYNEQFF. The DNA for the CDR3 is TGTGCCGCTACGAATTCCTACAATGAGCAGTTCTTC.